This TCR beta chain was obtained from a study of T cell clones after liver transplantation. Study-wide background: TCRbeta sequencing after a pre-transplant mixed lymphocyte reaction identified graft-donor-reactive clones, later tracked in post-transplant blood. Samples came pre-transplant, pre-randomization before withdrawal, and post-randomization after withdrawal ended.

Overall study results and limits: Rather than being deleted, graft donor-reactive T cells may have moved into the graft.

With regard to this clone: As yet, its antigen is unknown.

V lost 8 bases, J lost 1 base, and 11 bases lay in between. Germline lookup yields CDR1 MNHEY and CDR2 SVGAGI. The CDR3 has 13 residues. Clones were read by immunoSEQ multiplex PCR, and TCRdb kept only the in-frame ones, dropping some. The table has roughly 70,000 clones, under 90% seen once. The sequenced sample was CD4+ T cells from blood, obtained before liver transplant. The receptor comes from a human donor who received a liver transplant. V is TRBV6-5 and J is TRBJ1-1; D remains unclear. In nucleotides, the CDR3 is TGTGCCAGCCTCCGACGAGGGAACACTGAAGCTTTCTTT. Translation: CASLRRGNTEAFF.